A single sample is the source of the 21 T cell receptor beta chains below, sequenced in a study of blood T cell repertoires in COVID-19. TCRdb's copy holds only in-frame clones and misses some; the assay was immunoSEQ multiplex PCR. The sample has roughly 250,000 clones; more than 70% are singletons. Input material: PBMCs or T cells enriched from blood (not recorded which). These receptors came from a woman aged 45-65 years who had recovered from COVID-19.

The J gene is TRBJ2-5, the V gene TRBV18, with 10 nucleotides matching TRBD1. Germline loops: CDR1 KGHSH, CDR2 LQKENI. J was trimmed by 3 bases and V by 5 bases; bases with no gene match: 6. The CDR3 is made up of 15 amino acids. The CDR3 region has the DNA TGTGCCAGCTCAGATCGACAGGGGGCGAAAGAGACCCAGTACTTC. Protein product: CASSDRQGAKETQYF.

This sequence joins TRBV11-2 and TRBJ1-1; the match to TRBD1 covers 8 bases. CDR3 length: 16 residues. V was clipped by 5 bases and J by 0 bases; unmatched bases: 8. CDR1 and CDR2 from the germline V gene are SGHAT and FQNNGV. CDR3 sequence (DNA): TGTGCCAGCAGCCAACAGACAGGGGCCTTGAACACTGAAGCTTTCTTT. Its translation is CASSQQTGALNTEAFF.

The rearrangement joins TRBV7-6 to TRBJ1-5; TRBD1 matches at 9 bases. The CDR3 covers 17 residues. Per germline, CDR1 SGHVS and CDR2 FNYEAQ. V lost 1 base and J lost 6; bases outside the gene matches: 10. The CDR3 region is CASSLVWDRDFGQPQHF. The CDR3 DNA is TGTGCCAGCAGCTTAGTGTGGGACAGGGATTTCGGTCAGCCCCAGCATTTT.

This rearrangement joins TRBV28 to TRBJ2-7, with 9 positions matching TRBD1. J was trimmed by 2 bases and V by 6 bases; bases with no gene match: 8. This CDR3 spans 15 amino acids. Germline loops: CDR1 MDHEN, CDR2 SYDVKM. Here the CDR3 DNA reads TGTGCCAGCAGCCCCCGGGGACAGGGCGCCTACGAGCAGTACTTC. Its protein is CASSPRGQGAYEQYF.

This sequence joins TRBV6-1 and TRBJ1-3; D is undetermined. CDR1 and CDR2 from the germline V gene are MNHNS and SASEGT. Trimming cost V 0 bases and J 0 bases, with 6 bases left between them. The CDR3 has 15 residues. CDR3 coding DNA: TGTGCCAGCAGTGAAGCTAAATACTCTGGAAACACCATATATTTT. This encodes CASSEAKYSGNTIYF.

The rearrangement uses TRBV7-9 and TRBJ2-1, with D hard to call. The V end lost 6 bases, the J end lost 0 bases, and 12 bases lay between the germline ends. This CDR3 comprises 15 residues. Germline values: CDR1 SEHNR, CDR2 FQNEAQ (reference sequence). CDR3 DNA: TGTGCCAGCAGTACCGTACTAAGCTCCTACAATGAGCAGTTCTTC. Translation: CASSTVLSSYNEQFF.

V and J are TRBV7-8 and TRBJ2-7; D may be TRBD1 (6 bases). The CDR3 consists of 11 residues. Germline CDR1 reads SGHVS; CDR2 reads FQNEAQ. The V end lost 5 bases, the J end lost 4 bases, and 6 bases lay between the germline ends. CDR3: CASSDRYEQYF. As DNA, the CDR3 is TGTGCCAGCAGCGACAGGTACGAGCAGTACTTC.

This chain connects TRBV18 to TRBJ2-1; 9 bases fit TRBD2. Looked up from germline, CDR1 is KGHSH and CDR2 is LQKENI. This CDR3 spans 16 amino acids. V shed 2 bases and J 8 bases; nucleotides not matched to a gene: 10. The CDR3 sequence: CASSPTGTSPFYEQFF. In DNA, the CDR3 is TGTGCCAGCTCACCAACCGGGACTAGCCCTTTCTATGAGCAGTTCTTC.

The chain joins TRBV6-5 to TRBJ2-7; D unresolved. This CDR3 contains 12 residues. The germline CDR1 and CDR2 sequences are MNHEY and SVGAGI. Trimming removed 6 bases from V and 2 bases from J, with 8 bases in between. The CDR3 reads CASSTTTYEQYF. The CDR3 DNA reads as TGTGCCAGCAGCACCACAACCTACGAGCAGTACTTC.

This chain connects TRBV29-1 to TRBJ1-4; D call uncertain. The germline V and J ends were trimmed by 6 bases and 0 bases, with 8 bases remaining between them. Looked up from germline, CDR1 is SQVTM and CDR2 is ANQGSEA. The CDR3 loop spans 13 amino acids. The DNA for the CDR3 is TGCAGCGTCGCTACTACAACTAATGAAAAACTGTTTTTT. This codes for CSVATTTNEKLFF.

V usage is TRBV10-1 and J usage is TRBJ1-1; 9 nucleotides align to TRBD1. CDR1 WNHNN and CDR2 SYGVQD come from the germline V gene (reference sequence). The CDR3 spans 13 residues. V shed 8 bases and J 4 bases; nucleotides not matched to a gene: 5. The DNA of the CDR3 is TGCGCCAGCGGGGACAGGGATAGCACTGAAGCTTTCTTT. Its protein product is CASGDRDSTEAFF.

V usage is TRBV2 and J usage is TRBJ2-5, with TRBD1 as a possible D gene (6 bases). The CDR3 sequence is 13 residues long. Germline loops: CDR1 SNHLY, CDR2 FYNNEI. Trimming took 11 bases from V and 0 from J, leaving 13 bases between them. The DNA for the CDR3 is TGTGCCGTTAGGACAGCGTACCAAGAGACCCAGTACTTC. It translates to CAVRTAYQETQYF.

This clone was counted only a few times. The chain recombines TRBV3-1 (or the pseudogene TRBV3-2) with TRBJ2-6, with 11 bases fitting TRBD1. CDR1 LGHDT and CDR2 YNNKEL come from the germline V gene (reference sequence). CDR3 length equals 19 residues. J lost 1 base, V lost 2 bases, and 7 bases had no gene match. The CDR3 DNA is TGTGCCAGCAGCCAATACCAAGGGACAGGGGGATCTGGGGCCAACGTCCTGACTTTC. Translation gives CASSQYQGTGGSGANVLTF.

The rearrangement uses TRBV27 and TRBJ1-1, with unresolved D. Germline V gene lookup returns CDR1 MNHEY and CDR2 SMNVEV (reference sequence). The V gene lost 4 bases and the J gene lost 3 bases, with 12 bases spanning the gap. This CDR3 is built from 14 residues. CDR3 region: CASSSKLYDTEAFF. The CDR3 nucleotides are TGTGCCAGCAGTTCGAAGCTTTACGACACTGAAGCTTTCTTT.

The J gene is TRBJ2-1, the V gene TRBV29-1, with TRBD1 as a possible D gene (6 bases). Deletions cut 7 bases from V and 2 bases from J, with 15 bases between. Germline CDR1 and CDR2: SQVTM and ANQGSEA. This CDR3 has 14 residues. This CDR3 reads CSGARGRAYNEQFF. Written as DNA, the CDR3 is TGCAGCGGCGCGAGGGGGAGAGCCTACAATGAGCAGTTCTTC.

This chain uses TRBV30 with TRBJ1-3, with D unresolved. The CDR3 runs to 13 residues. CDR1 is GTSNPN and CDR2 is SVGIG in the germline V gene (reference sequence). The germline V and J ends were trimmed by 8 bases and 0 bases, with 11 bases remaining between them. Here the CDR3 reads CATTGVSGNTIYF. CDR3 nucleotides: TGTGCCACCACCGGTGTCTCTGGAAACACCATATATTTT.

The V call is TRBV28, the J call TRBJ1-2, with TRBD1 as a possible D gene (5 bases). The CDR3 totals 15 residues. CDR1 is MDHEN, CDR2 SYDVKM, per germline. Between the trimmed V and J ends, which lost 8 bases and 5 bases, there was a span of 21 bases. The CDR3 DNA follows: TGTGCCAGCCAAGTTTCAGGGACTAGGAGGTATGGCTACACCTTC. Protein: CASQVSGTRRYGYTF.

As regards this clone: Germline and junction disagree at one end, which may indicate a read error. CDR3 DNA: TGTGCTAGCAGCCCTACCCTCGGGGGTGGGGTGACCGGGGAGCTGTTTTTT. Its protein is CASSPTLGGGVTGELFF. The J gene is TRBJ2-2, the V gene TRBV7-7, with a possible D match to TRBD2 (6 bases). The CDR3 has 17 residues. From germline, CDR1 is SSHAT and CDR2 FNYEAQ (reference sequence).

This clone was counted a single time. This chain links TRBV5-1 with TRBJ2-1; 8 nucleotides align to TRBD2. CDR1 SGHRS and CDR2 YFSETQ come from the germline V gene. CDR3 size: 16 residues. The junction had 9 bases not matched to a gene; V was cut back by 2 bases and J by 5 bases. CDR3 sequence reads: CASSLGTRMGNNEQFF. The CDR3 nucleotides are TGCGCCAGCAGCTTAGGGACTAGGATGGGAAACAATGAGCAGTTCTTC.

This clone was counted once. CDR3 bases: TGTGCCAGCAGTCGAGGCTTATACGAGCAGTACTTC. It specifies CASSRGLYEQYF. The chain combines TRBV6-2 or TRBV6-3 with TRBJ2-7; D gene ambiguous. The CDR3 consists of 12 residues. V gave up 5 bases and J gave up 4 bases, with 9 bases separating them. Germline lookup yields CDR1 MNHEY and CDR2 SVGEGT.

V is TRBV28 and J is TRBJ2-7, with 8 positions matching TRBD1. The CDR3 is 15 residues long. V gave up 6 bases and J gave up 2 bases; unmatched junction bases: 9. Germline V gives CDR1 MDHEN, CDR2 SYDVKM. CDR3 sequence (DNA): TGTGCCAGCAGCCTCACCCGGACAGGGACCTACGAGCAGTACTTC. Translation gives CASSLTRTGTYEQYF.